There are a few counts of the clone carrying this T cell receptor beta chain. Its cognate antigen is unknown. TCRdb called the reads again in MiXCR, with one record for every CDR3 protein. This sample has 200,000 or so distinct CDR3 sequences, with less than 50% found just once. This CDR3 is built from 14 residues. Looked up from germline, CDR1 is SGHVT and CDR2 is SQSDAQ. V gave up 6 bases and J gave up 0 bases, with 11 bases separating them. The data stem from a study of T cell repertoires in cytomegalovirus infection. Study in general: HLA-B-restricted CMV epitopes that are well studied, plus recently identified HLA-C-restricted ones, were used by the study. Indicated by public TCR beta signatures were CMV infection and matching HLA type.

This sample comprised CD8+ T cells from cultured PBMCs, obtained from culture after CMV antigen stimulation. The receptor was isolated from a human donor in good health (CMV status not recorded). Some clones in this sample may be carry-over from other donors' samples. V gene TRBV7-4 combines with J gene TRBJ1-2; D is uncertain. As DNA, the CDR3 is TGTGCCAGCAGTGGACTGCAGGCTAACTATGGCTACACCTTC. It translates to CASSGLQANYGYTF. Drawing the rest from reference TRBV7-4 and TRBJ1-2, the complete variable domain is GAGVSQSPRYKVAKRGRDVALRCDSISGHVTLYWYRQTLGQGSEVLTYSQSDAQRDKSGRPSGRFSAERPERSVSTLKIQRTEQGDSAVYLCASSGLQANYGYTFGSGTRLTVV.